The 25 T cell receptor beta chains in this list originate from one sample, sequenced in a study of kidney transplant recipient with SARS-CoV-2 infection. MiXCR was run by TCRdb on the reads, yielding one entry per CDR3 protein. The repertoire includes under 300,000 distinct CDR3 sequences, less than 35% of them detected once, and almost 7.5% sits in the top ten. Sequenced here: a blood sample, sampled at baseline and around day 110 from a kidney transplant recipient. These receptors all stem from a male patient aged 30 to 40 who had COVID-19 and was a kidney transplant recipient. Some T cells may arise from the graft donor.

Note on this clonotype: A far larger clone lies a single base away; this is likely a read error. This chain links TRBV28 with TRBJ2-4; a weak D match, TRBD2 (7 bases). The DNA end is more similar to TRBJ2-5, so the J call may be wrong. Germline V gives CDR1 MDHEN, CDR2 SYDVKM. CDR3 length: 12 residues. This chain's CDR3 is CASSLRGGTQYF. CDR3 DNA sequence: TGTGCCAGCAGTTTGAGGGGGGGGACCCAGTACTTC.

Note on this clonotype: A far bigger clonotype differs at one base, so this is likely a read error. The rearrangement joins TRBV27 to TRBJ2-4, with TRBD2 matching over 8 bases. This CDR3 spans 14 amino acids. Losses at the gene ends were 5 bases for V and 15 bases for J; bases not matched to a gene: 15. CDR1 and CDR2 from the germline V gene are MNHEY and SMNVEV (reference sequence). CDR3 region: CASSIREGIYERYF. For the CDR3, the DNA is TGTGCCAGCAGTATCCGGGAGGGTATATACGAGCGGTACTTC.

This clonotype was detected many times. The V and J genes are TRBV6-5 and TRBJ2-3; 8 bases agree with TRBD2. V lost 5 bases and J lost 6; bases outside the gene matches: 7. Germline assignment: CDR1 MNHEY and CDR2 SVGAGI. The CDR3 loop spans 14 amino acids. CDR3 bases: TGTGCCAGCAGTCCCACCACTAGCGGCGATACGCAGTATTTT. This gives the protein CASSPTTSGDTQYF.

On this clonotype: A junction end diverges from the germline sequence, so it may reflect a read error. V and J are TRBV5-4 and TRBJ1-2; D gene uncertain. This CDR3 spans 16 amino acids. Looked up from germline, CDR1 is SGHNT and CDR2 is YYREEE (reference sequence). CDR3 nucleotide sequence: TGTGCCAGCAGGCTCTTCGTACCAGGAAAGACCTATGGCCACACCTTC. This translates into CASRLFVPGKTYGHTF.

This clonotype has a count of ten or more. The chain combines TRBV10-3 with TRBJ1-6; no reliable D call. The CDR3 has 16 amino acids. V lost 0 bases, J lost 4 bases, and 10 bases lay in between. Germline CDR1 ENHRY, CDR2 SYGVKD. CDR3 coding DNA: TGTGCCATCAGTGAGTCAGACCGGGGATATAATTCACCCCTCCACTTT. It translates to CAISESDRGYNSPLHF.

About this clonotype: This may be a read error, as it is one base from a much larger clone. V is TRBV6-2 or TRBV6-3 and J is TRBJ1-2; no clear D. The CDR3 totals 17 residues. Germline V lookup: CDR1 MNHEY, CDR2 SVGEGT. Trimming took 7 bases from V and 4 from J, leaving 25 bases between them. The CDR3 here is CASNFKPCIGKTYGYTF. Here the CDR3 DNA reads TGTGCCAGCAATTTTAAGCCCTGCATCGGAAAGACCTATGGCTACACCTTC.

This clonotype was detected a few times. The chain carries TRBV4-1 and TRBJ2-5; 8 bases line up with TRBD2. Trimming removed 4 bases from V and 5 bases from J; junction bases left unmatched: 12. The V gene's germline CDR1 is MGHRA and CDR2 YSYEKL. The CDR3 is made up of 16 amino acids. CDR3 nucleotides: TGCGCCAGCAGCCGTCAGGGAGGAGGCGGGGGGGAGACCCAGTACTTC. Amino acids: CASSRQGGGGGETQYF.

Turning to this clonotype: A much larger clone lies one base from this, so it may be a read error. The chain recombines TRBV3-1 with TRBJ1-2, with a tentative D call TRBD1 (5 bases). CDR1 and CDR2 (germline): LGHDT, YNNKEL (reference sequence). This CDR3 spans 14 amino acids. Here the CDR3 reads CASGQVRERNGYTF. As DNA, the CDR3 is TGTGCCAGCGGCCAAGTCAGGGAAAGAAATGGCTACACCTTC.

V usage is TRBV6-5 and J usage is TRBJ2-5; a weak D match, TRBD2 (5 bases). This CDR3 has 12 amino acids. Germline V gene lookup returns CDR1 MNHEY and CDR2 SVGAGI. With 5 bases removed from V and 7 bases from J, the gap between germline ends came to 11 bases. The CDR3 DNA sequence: TGTGCCAGCAGTCTCCAAGGAGGGACCCAGTACTTC. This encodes CASSLQGGTQYF.

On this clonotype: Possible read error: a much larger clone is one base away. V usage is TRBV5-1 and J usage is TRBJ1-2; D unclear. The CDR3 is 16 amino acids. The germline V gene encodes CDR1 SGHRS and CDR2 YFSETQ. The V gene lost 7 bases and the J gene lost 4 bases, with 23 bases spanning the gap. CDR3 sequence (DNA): TGCGCCAGCGGAATGAAATCGGTTCGAGAGACCTATGGCTACACCTTC. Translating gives CASGMKSVRETYGYTF.

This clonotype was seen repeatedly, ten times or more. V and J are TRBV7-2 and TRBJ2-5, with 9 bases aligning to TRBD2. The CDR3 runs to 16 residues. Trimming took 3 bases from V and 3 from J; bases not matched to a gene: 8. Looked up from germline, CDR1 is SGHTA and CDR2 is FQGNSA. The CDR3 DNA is TGTGCCAGCAGCTTTGGCGGGAGGGCGTACAAAGAGACCCAGTACTTC. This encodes CASSFGGRAYKETQYF.

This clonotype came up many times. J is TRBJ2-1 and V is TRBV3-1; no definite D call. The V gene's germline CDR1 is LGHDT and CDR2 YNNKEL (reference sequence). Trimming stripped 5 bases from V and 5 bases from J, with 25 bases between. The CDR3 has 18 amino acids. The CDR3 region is CASSSNRSHFHSDNEQFF. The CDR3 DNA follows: TGTGCCAGCAGCTCGAATCGATCCCATTTCCATTCCGACAATGAGCAGTTCTTC.

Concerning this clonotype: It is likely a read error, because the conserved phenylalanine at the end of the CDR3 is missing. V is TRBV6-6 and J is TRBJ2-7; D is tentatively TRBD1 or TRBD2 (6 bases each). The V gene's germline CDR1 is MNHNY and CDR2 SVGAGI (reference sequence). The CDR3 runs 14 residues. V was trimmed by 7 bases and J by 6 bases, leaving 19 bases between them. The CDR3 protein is CASTSSGALGEQYS. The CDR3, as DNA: TGTGCCAGCACCTCGTCGGGGGCGCTCGGCGAGCAGTACTCC.

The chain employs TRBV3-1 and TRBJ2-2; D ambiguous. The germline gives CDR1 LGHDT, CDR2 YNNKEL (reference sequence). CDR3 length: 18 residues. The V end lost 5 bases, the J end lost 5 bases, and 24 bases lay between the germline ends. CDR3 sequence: CASSMELPISGLTGELFF. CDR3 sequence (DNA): TGTGCCAGCAGCATGGAGCTTCCCATTTCAGGCTTGACCGGGGAGCTGTTTTTT.

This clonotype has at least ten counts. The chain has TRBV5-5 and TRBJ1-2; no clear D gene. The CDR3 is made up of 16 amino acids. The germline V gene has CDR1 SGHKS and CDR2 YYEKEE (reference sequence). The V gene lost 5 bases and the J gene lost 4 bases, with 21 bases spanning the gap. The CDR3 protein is CASRSIVSRKTYGYTF. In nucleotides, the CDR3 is TGTGCCAGCAGGTCGATTGTCTCGCGAAAGACCTATGGCTACACCTTC.

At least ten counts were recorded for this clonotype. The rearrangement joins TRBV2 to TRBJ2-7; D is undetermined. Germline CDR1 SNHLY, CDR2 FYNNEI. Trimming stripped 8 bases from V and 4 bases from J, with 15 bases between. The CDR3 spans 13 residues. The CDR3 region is CASASGRAYEQYF. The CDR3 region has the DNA TGTGCCAGCGCCTCTGGAAGGGCTTACGAGCAGTACTTC.

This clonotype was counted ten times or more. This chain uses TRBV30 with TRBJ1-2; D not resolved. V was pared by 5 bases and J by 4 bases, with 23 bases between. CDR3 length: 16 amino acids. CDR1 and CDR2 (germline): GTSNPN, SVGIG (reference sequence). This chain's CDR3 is CAWAILRYRKTYGYTF. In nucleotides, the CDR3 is TGTGCCTGGGCCATATTGCGTTATAGAAAGACCTATGGCTACACCTTC.

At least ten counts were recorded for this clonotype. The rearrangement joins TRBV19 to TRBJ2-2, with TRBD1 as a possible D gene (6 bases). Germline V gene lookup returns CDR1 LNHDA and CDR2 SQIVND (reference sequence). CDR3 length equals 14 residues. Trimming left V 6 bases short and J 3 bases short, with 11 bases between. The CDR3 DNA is TGTGCCAGTAGCTCCGGGACACACACCGGGGAGCTGTTTTTT. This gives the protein CASSSGTHTGELFF.

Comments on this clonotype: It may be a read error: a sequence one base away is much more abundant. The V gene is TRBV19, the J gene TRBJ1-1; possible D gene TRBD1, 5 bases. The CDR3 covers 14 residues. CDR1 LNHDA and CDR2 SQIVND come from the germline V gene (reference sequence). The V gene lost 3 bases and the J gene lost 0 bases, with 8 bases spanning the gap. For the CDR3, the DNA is TGTGCCAGTAGTATCAGGGCACTGAACACTGAAGCTTTCTTT. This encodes CASSIRALNTEAFF.

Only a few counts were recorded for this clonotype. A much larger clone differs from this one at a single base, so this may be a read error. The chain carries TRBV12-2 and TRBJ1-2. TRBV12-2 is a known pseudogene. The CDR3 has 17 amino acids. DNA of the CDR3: TGTGCAAGTCGCAACGATGAGGCTCCACGAAAGACCTATGGCTACACCTTC. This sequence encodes CASRNDEAPRKTYGYTF.

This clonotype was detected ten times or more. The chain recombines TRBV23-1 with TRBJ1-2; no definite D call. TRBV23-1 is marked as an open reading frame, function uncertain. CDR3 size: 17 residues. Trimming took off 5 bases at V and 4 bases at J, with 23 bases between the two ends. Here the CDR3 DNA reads TGCGCCAGCAGTATACCATCGCTACGCAGAAAGACCTATGGCTACACCTTC. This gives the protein CASSIPSLRRKTYGYTF.

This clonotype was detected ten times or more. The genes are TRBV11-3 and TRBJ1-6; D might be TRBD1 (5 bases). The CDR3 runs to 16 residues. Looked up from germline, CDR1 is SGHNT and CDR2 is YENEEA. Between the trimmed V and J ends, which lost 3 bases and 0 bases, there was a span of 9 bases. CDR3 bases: TGTGCCAGCAGCTTCGACAGAGCCTCCTATAATTCACCCCTCCACTTT. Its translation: CASSFDRASYNSPLHF. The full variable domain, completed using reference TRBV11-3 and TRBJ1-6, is EAGVVQSPRYKIIEKKQPVAFWCNPISGHNTLYWYLQNLGQGPELLIRYENEEAVDDSQLPKDRFSAERLKGVDSTLKIQPAELGDSAVYLCASSFDRASYNSPLHFGNGTRLTVT.

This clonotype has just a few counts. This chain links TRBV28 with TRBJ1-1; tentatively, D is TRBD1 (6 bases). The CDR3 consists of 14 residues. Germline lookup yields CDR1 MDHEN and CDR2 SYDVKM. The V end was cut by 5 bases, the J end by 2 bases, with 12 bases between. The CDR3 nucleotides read TGTGCCAGCAGTGTACAGGGCGGCAACACTGAAGCTTTCTTT. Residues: CASSVQGGNTEAFF. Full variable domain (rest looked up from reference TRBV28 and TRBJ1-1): DVKVTQSSRYLVKRTGEKVFLECVQDMDHENMFWYRQDPGLGLRLIYFSYDVKMKEKGDIPEGYSVSREKKERFSLILESASTNQTSMYLCASSVQGGNTEAFFGQGTRLTVV.

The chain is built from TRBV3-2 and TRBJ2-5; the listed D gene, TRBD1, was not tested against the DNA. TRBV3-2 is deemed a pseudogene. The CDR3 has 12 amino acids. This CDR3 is CASGSLGATQYF. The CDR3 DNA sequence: TGTGCCAGCGGCAGTCTGGGCGCGACCCAGTACTTC.

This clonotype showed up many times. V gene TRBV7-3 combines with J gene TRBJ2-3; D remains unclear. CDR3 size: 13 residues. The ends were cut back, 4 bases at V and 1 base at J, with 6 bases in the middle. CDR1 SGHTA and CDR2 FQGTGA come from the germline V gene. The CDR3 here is CASSSSRTDTQYF. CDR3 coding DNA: TGTGCCAGCAGCTCCAGCCGCACAGATACGCAGTATTTT. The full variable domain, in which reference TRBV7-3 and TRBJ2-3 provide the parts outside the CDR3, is GAGVSQTPSNKVTEKGKYVELRCDPISGHTALYWYRQSLGQGPEFLIYFQGTGAADDSGLPNDRFFAVRPEGSVSTLKIQRTERGDSAVYLCASSSSRTDTQYFGPGTRLTVL.